This T cell receptor beta chain was recovered during a study of blood T cell repertoires in COVID-19. V was clipped by 0 bases and J by 8 bases; unmatched bases: 9. The CDR3 covers 15 residues. Looked up from germline, CDR1 is SGHTA and CDR2 is FQGTGA. In the original processing: How many nucleated cells were present was estimated from reference gene primer amplification. Sequenced by immunoSEQ multiplex PCR; TCRdb stores in-frame clones only, minus some. The V and J calls and clone size are taken from that table; D and trimming were inferred from the DNA. The table lists under 45,000 clones, around four fifths of them singletons, with 4.5% to 6% in the top ten.

V gene TRBV7-3 combines with J gene TRBJ1-2, with 7 nucleotides matching TRBD1. The TCR was taken from a middle-aged man with active COVID-19. Input material: peripheral blood. The CDR3 loop reads CASSLTQGGAGGYTF. The DNA of the CDR3 is TGTGCCAGCAGCTTAACGCAAGGGGGCGCAGGAGGCTACACCTTC.